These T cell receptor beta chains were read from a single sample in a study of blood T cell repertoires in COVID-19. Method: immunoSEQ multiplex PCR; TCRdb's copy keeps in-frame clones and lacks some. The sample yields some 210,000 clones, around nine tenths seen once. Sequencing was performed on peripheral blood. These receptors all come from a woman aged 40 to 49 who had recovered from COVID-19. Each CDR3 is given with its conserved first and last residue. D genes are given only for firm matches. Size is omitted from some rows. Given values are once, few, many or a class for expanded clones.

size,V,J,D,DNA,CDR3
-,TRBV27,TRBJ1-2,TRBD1,TGTGCCAGCAGTTTCAGGGGGCGCGGGGACTATGGCTACACCTTC,CASSFRGRGDYGYTF
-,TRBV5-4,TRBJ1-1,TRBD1,TGTGCCAGCAGCTCTGGTCAGGGGGCGGTGAACACTGAAGCTTTCTTT,CASSSGQGAVNTEAFF
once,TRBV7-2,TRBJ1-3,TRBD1,TGTGCCAGCAGCTCATGGACAGGGGGAAACACCATATATTTT,CASSSWTGGNTIYF
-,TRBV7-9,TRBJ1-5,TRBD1,TGTGCCAGCAGCGAAATTGGACAGGGGGTCGGCAATCAGCCCCAGCATTTT,CASSEIGQGVGNQPQHF
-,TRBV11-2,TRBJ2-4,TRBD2,TGTGCCAGCAGCTTAGATCCGGCTAGCGGGCGAGGTATAAAAAACATTCAGTACTTC,CASSLDPASGRGIKNIQYF
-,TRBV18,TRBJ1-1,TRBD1,TGTGCCAGCTCACGCCAGACAGGGGCGACGAACACTGAAGCTTTCTTT,CASSRQTGATNTEAFF
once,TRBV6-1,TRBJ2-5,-,TGTGCCAGCAGTGACAGGGAGACCCAGTACTTC,CASSDRETQYF
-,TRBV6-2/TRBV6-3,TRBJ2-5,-,TGTGCCAGCAGTTACGCGAGTACTGAAGAGACCCAGTACTTC,CASSYASTEETQYF
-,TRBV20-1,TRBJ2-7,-,TGCAGTGCTCGTCGGGACTCCCGGCAGTACTTC,CSARRDSRQYF
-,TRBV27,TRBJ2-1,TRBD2,TGTGCCAGCAGTTCGATACTAGCGGGAGGGCGAATCTCCTACAATGAGCAGTTCTTC,CASSSILAGGRISYNEQFF
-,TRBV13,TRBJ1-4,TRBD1,TGTGCCAACACAGGGGATGAAAAACTGTTTTTT,CANTGDEKLFF
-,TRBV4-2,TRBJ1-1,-,TGTGCCAGCAGCCAACCATCGAGGCACCCGAACACTGAAGCTTTCTTT,CASSQPSRHPNTEAFF
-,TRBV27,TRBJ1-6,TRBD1,TGTGCCAGCTGCCCCCAGGGGGCGTGGGGGGATTCACCCCTCCACTTT,CASCPQGAWGDSPLHF
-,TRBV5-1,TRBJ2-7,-,TGCGCCAGCAGCGGCACAGGGTTGGGCTACGAGCAGTACTTC,CASSGTGLGYEQYF
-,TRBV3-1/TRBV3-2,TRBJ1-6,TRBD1,TGTGCCAGCAGCCAAGTCCTACTTACAGGGGATAATTCACCCCTCCACTTT,CASSQVLLTGDNSPLHF
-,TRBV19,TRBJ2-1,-,TGTGCCAGTAGTAATATTGATGCGGCAAAACTATTCTTC,CASSNIDAAKLFF
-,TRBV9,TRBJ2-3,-,TGTGCCAGCAGCGACTCCTCAGATACGCAGTATTTT,CASSDSSDTQYF
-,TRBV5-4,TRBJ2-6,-,TGTGCCAGCAGCTTGGCCGGCGGCAAGAGCTCTGGGGCCAACGTCCTGACTTTC,CASSLAGGKSSGANVLTF
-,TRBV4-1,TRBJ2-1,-,TGCGCCAGCAGCCAAGATACTCACGTAAGCTCCTACAATGAGCAGTTCTTC,CASSQDTHVSSYNEQFF
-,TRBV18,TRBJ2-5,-,TGTGCCAGCTCACCGGGTGGGAGCGGCGAGACCCAGTACTTC,CASSPGGSGETQYF
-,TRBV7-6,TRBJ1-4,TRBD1,TGTGCCAGCAGCGCTCCGGAAGACAGGGACGGTGCTGAAAAACTGTTTTTT,CASSAPEDRDGAEKLFF
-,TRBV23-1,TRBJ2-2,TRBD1,TGCGCCAGCAGTCAACACGAGACAGGGGGCGGGGAGCTGTTTTTT,CASSQHETGGGELFF
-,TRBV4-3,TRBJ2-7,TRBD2,TGCGCCAGCAGCCAATTCGGGGGGGAAGGGGAGGAGTCCTACGAGCAGTACTTC,CASSQFGGEGEESYEQYF
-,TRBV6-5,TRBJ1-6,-,TGTGCCAGCAGTATCCGTTATAATTCACCCCTCCACTTT,CASSIRYNSPLHF
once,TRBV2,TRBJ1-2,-,TGTGCCAGCAGTCTCGGTCGCGACTATGGCTACACCTTC,CASSLGRDYGYTF
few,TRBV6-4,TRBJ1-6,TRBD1,TGTGCCAGCAGCGTCACAGGGGATTCACCCCTCCACTTT,CASSVTGDSPLHF
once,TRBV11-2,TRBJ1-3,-,TGTGCCAGCAGCTTATCCGACACAGGGACAGGAAACACCATATATTTT,CASSLSDTGTGNTIYF
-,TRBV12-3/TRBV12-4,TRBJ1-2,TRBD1,TGTGCCAGCAGTTTTGGACAGGATCGTGGCTACACCTTC,CASSFGQDRGYTF
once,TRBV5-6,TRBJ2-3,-,TGTGCCAGCAGCTTGAGGGGTACCCCGTTCACAGATACGCAGTATTTT,CASSLRGTPFTDTQYF
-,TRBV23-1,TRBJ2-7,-,TGCGCCAGCAGTCAATTCCCGGGGGGGAGGGGGCGATGCCGCGAGCAGTACTTC,CASSQFPGGRGRCREQYF
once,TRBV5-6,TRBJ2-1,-,TGTGCCAGCAACTTACAGGGTACTCGGAATGAGCAGTTCTTC,CASNLQGTRNEQFF
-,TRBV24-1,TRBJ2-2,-,TGTGCCACCAGTGATCGGGACTTGACCGGGGAGCTGTTTTTT,CATSDRDLTGELFF
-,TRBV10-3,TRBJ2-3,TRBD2,TGTGCCATCAGTGAGTCAGCTAGCGGGAGCACAGATACGCAGTATTTT,CAISESASGSTDTQYF
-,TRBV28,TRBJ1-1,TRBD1,TGTGCCAGCAGTGCGGGGACAGGGGGCAAAACTGAAGCTTTCTTT,CASSAGTGGKTEAFF
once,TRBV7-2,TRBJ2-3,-,TGTGCCAGCAGCTATAATAGCGGTACAGATACGCAGTATTTT,CASSYNSGTDTQYF
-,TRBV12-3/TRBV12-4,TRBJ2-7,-,TGTGCCAGCAGTTTTAGTCCCAACGAGCAGTACTTC,CASSFSPNEQYF
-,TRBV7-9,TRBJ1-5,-,TGTGCCAGCCCTCAAGGAGGGTTCGCCAGCAATCAGCCCCAGCATTTT,CASPQGGFASNQPQHF
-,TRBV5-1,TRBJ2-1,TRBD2,TGCGCCAGCAGCTTCTCTAGCGGGTCGTACAATGAGCAGTTCTTC,CASSFSSGSYNEQFF
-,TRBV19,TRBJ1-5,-,TGTGCCACCGGGGAGGGGCGGCTCAATCAGCCCCAGCATTTT,CATGEGRLNQPQHF
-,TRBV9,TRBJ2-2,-,TGTGCCAGCAGCCTTACCCTATCCACCGGGGAGCTGTTTTTT,CASSLTLSTGELFF
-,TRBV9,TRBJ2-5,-,TGTGCCAGCAGCGAGGGGGTTGGCGGGAGCTTTTGGGAGACCCAGTACTTC,CASSEGVGGSFWETQYF
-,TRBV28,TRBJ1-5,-,TGTGCCAGCAGCCCGGGGAACAATCAGCCCCAGCATTTT,CASSPGNNQPQHF
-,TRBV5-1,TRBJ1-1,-,TGCGCCAGCAGCCACATAAACACTGAAGCTTTCTTT,CASSHINTEAFF
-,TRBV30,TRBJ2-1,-,TGTGCCTGGAGTACATACAATGAGCAGTTCTTC,CAWSTYNEQFF
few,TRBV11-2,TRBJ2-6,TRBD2,TGTGCCAGCAGATCCTTGACTAGCGGCAAGAGCTCTGGGGCCAACGTCCTGACTTTC,CASRSLTSGKSSGANVLTF
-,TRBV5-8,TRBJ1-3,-,TGTGCCAGCACCACCCGTAGTGTTGGAAACACCATATATTTT,CASTTRSVGNTIYF
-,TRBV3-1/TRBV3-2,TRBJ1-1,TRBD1,TGTGCCAGCAGCCCCCGACAGGGTGGGACTGAAGCTTTCTTT,CASSPRQGGTEAFF
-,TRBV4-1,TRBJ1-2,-,TGCGCCAGCAGCCAAGATCTGATTCGGCAGGGGAAGGTCTATGGCTACACCTTC,CASSQDLIRQGKVYGYTF
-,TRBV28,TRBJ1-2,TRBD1,TGTGCCAGCAGTTCGTACGGGACAGGTGACTATGGCTACACCTTC,CASSSYGTGDYGYTF
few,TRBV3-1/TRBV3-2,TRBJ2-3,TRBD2,TGTGCCAGCAGCCAGGCTAGCGGGAGGTCAGATACGCAGTATTTT,CASSQASGRSDTQYF
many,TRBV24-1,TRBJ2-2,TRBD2,TGTGCCACCAAGACGGGAGGGGCCGGGGAGCTGTTTTTT,CATKTGGAGELFF